Listed below are T cell receptor beta chains from one sample, sequenced in a study of control samples from healthy donors and cancer patients. Profiled with immunoSEQ multiplex PCR; TCRdb holds only in-frame clones, not every one. The table includes just under 80,000 clones, about 87% detected once. The specimen was PBMCs. The receptors derive from an older woman with head and neck cancer. Both conserved end residues are part of each CDR3. Fields, in order: clone size, J gene, V gene, D gene, CDR3 DNA, CDR3 protein. D genes are given only for firm matches. Rows give clone size only sometimes, using once, few, many, or a class for an expanded clone.

clone_size: -
j_call: TRBJ2-1
v_call: TRBV9
d_call: -
cdr3_nt: TGTGCCAGCAGCGTGACCCCCAACTACAATGAGCAGTTCTTC
cdr3_aa: CASSVTPNYNEQFF

clone_size: -
j_call: TRBJ2-7
v_call: TRBV27
d_call: TRBD2
cdr3_nt: TGTGCCAGCAGGTCGGGACTAGCGGGTATCTACGAGCAGTACTTC
cdr3_aa: CASRSGLAGIYEQYF

clone_size: -
j_call: TRBJ1-6
v_call: TRBV10-1
d_call: TRBD1
cdr3_nt: TGCGCCAGCAGCGAAACAGGGGTTTCACCCCTCCACTTT
cdr3_aa: CASSETGVSPLHF

clone_size: -
j_call: TRBJ1-2
v_call: TRBV3-1/TRBV3-2
d_call: -
cdr3_nt: TGTGCCAGCAGCCAAGACCTGGACACTCGCTACACCTTC
cdr3_aa: CASSQDLDTRYTF

clone_size: once
j_call: TRBJ2-3
v_call: TRBV19
d_call: TRBD2
cdr3_nt: TGTGCCAGTAGTATAGACGTTAGCGGGAGTAGCACAGATACGCAGTATTTT
cdr3_aa: CASSIDVSGSSTDTQYF

clone_size: -
j_call: TRBJ1-1
v_call: TRBV29-1
d_call: -
cdr3_nt: TGCAGCGTTGGAAGAGGCACTGAAGCTTTCTTT
cdr3_aa: CSVGRGTEAFF

clone_size: -
j_call: TRBJ1-6
v_call: TRBV3-1/TRBV3-2
d_call: TRBD1
cdr3_nt: TGTGCCAGCAGCCCATCGACAGGGTCCGGATCCCTCCACTTT
cdr3_aa: CASSPSTGSGSLHF

clone_size: -
j_call: TRBJ1-1
v_call: TRBV7-9
d_call: TRBD1
cdr3_nt: TGTGCCAGCAGCTTAAACAGGGGTTCGACTGAAGCTTTCTTT
cdr3_aa: CASSLNRGSTEAFF

clone_size: -
j_call: TRBJ1-1
v_call: TRBV9
d_call: -
cdr3_nt: TGTGCCAGCAGCGTCGGAGCCAGCGAGGGCCCTGAAGCTTTCTTT
cdr3_aa: CASSVGASEGPEAFF

clone_size: -
j_call: TRBJ1-6
v_call: TRBV30
d_call: -
cdr3_nt: TGTGCCTGGAGTGAGGGTGAGAATTCACCCCTCCACTTT
cdr3_aa: CAWSEGENSPLHF